This TCR beta chain came from a study of blood T cell repertoires in COVID-19. Overall study: From the United States, Italy and Spain came samples of acute and convalescent COVID-19. The analysed material was cDNA or gDNA that came from T cells, B-cell-depleted T cells, or PBMCs.

This CDR3 is built from 14 residues. Trimming took 5 bases from V and 4 from J, leaving 11 bases between them. Germline V gene lookup returns CDR1 SNHLY and CDR2 FYNNEI. The method was immunoSEQ multiplex PCR; TCRdb's version includes in-frame clones alone and lacks a portion of them. The table includes approximately 15,000 clones, 85% to 90% detected once. This chain joins TRBV2 and TRBJ2-2, with D possibly being TRBD1 (6 bases). The TCR was taken from a man aged 45-60 years with active COVID-19. The sequenced sample consisted of peripheral blood. The CDR3 DNA reads TGTGCCAGCAGTAAACAGGGTATCACCGGGGAGCTGTTTTTT. Its translation is CASSKQGITGELFF.